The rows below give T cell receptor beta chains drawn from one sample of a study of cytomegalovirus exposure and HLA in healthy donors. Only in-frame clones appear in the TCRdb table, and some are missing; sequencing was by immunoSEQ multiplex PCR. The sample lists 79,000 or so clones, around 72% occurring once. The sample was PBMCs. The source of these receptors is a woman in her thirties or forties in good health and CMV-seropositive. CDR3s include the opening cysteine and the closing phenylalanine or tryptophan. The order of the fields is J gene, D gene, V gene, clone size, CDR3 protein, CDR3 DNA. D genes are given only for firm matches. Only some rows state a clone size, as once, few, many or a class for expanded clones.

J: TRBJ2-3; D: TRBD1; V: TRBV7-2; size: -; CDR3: CASSPRTGPDTQYF; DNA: TGTGCCAGCAGCCCCAGGACAGGGCCAGATACGCAGTATTTT
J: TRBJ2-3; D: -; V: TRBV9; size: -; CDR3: CASSVVARRYYPDTQYF; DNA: TGTGCCAGCAGCGTAGTCGCCAGGAGGTACTACCCAGATACGCAGTATTTT
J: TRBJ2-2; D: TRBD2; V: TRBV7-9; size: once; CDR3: CASFTSGHTGELFF; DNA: TGTGCCAGCTTTACTAGCGGACACACCGGGGAGCTGTTTTTT
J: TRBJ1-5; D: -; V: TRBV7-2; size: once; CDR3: CASSGEAGGAGSNQPQHF; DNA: TGTGCCAGCAGCGGCGAGGCTGGGGGGGCGGGTAGCAATCAGCCCCAGCATTTT
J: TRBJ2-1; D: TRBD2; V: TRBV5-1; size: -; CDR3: CASSLGTSANEQFF; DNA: TGCGCCAGCAGCCTCGGGACTAGCGCAAATGAGCAGTTCTTC
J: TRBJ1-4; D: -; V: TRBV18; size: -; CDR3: CASSRDSNEKLFF; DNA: TGTGCCAGCTCACGAGACAGTAATGAAAAACTGTTTTTT
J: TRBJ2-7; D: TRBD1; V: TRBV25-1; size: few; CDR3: CASSEWGRGSSYEQYF; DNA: TGTGCCAGCAGTGAATGGGGCAGGGGGAGCTCCTACGAGCAGTACTTC
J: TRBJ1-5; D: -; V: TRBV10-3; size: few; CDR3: CAIKDGGNQPQHF; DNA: TGTGCCATCAAGGATGGAGGCAATCAGCCCCAGCATTTT
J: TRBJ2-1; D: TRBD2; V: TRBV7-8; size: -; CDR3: CASSALAGSYNEQFF; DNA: TGTGCCAGCAGCGCCCTAGCGGGCTCCTACAATGAGCAGTTCTTC
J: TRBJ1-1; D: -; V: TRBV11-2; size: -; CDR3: CASSSPGRTQNTEAFF; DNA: TGTGCCAGCAGCTCCCCCGGGAGGACCCAGAACACTGAAGCTTTCTTT
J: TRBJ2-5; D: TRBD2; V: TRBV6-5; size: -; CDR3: CASSLLAGVETQYF; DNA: TGTGCCAGCAGTTTATTAGCGGGAGTAGAGACCCAGTACTTC
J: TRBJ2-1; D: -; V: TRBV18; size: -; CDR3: CASSLLAVNYNEQFF; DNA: TGTGCCAGCTCACTATTAGCCGTGAACTACAATGAGCAGTTCTTC
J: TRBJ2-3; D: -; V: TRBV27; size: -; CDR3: CASSLEGATDTQYF; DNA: TGTGCCAGCAGTTTAGAGGGCGCCACAGATACGCAGTATTTT
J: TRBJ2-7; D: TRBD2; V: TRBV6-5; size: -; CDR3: CASSYSFSGGTYEQYF; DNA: TGTGCCAGCAGTTACTCGTTTAGCGGGGGAACCTACGAGCAGTACTTC
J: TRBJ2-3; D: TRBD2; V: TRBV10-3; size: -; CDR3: CAISDGGGRTDTQYF; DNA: TGTGCCATCAGTGATGGGGGAGGGAGGACAGATACGCAGTATTTT
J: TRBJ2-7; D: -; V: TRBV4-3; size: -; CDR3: CASSQDHGDGGYEQYF; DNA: TGCGCCAGCAGCCAAGATCACGGGGACGGGGGATACGAGCAGTACTTC
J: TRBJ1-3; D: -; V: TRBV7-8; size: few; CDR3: CASSAGLPSSGNTIYF; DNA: TGTGCCAGCAGCGCGGGGCTGCCTAGCTCTGGAAACACCATATATTTT
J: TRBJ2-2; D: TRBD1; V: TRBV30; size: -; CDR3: CAWNSNRGPGELFF; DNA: TGTGCCTGGAATTCCAACAGGGGGCCCGGGGAGCTGTTTTTT
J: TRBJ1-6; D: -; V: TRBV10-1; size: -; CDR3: CASSERHSLNSPLHF; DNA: TGCGCCAGCAGTGAGCGACATTCCCTTAATTCACCCCTCCACTTT
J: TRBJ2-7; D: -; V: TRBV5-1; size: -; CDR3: CASTWTGGIPYEQYF; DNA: TGCGCCAGCACCTGGACTGGCGGAATACCCTACGAGCAGTACTTC
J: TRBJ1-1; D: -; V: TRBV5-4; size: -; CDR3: CASSFGQLNTEAFF; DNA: TGTGCCAGCAGCTTCGGACAGCTGAACACTGAAGCTTTCTTT
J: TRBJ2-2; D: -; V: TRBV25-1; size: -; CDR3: CASSLGGGLVGELFF; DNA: TGTGCCAGCAGTCTAGGGGGAGGGTTGGTCGGGGAGCTGTTTTTT
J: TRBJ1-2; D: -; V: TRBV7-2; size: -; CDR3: CASSTPGQLLYGYTF; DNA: TGTGCCAGCAGCACACCCGGACAGCTACTCTATGGCTACACCTTC
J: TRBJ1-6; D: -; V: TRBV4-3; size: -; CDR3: CASSQDPRRGDSPLHF; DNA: TGCGCCAGCAGCCAAGATCCGAGAAGGGGCGATTCACCCCTCCACTTT
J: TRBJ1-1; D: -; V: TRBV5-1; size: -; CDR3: CASSLASSNTEAFF; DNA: TGCGCCAGCAGCTTGGCCTCTAGTAACACTGAAGCTTTCTTT
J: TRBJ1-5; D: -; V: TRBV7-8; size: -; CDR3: CASSLGRDQPQHF; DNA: TGTGCCAGCAGCTTAGGCAGGGATCAGCCCCAGCATTTT
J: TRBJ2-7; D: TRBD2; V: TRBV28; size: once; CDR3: CASSSAGTSVGYEQYF; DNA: TGTGCCAGCAGTTCCGCCGGGACTAGTGTGGGTTACGAGCAGTACTTC
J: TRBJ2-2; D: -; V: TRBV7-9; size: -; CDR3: CASSYWEHTGELFF; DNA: TGTGCCAGCAGCTACTGGGAGCACACCGGGGAGCTGTTTTTT
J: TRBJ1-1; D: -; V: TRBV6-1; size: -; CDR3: CASSGRGITEAFF; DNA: TGTGCCAGCTCGGGTCGGGGGATCACTGAAGCTTTCTTT
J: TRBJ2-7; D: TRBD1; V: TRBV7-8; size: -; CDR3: CASSRGAGTESYEQYF; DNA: TGTGCCAGCAGCCGGGGCGCCGGGACAGAGTCCTACGAGCAGTACTTC
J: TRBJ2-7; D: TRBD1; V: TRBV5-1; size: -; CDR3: CASSSTRTGGYEQYF; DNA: TGCGCCAGCAGCTCGACCCGGACAGGAGGCTACGAGCAGTACTTC
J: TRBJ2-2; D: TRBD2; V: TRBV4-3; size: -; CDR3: CASSRGLAGHGELFF; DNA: TGCGCCAGCAGCCGTGGACTAGCGGGACACGGGGAGCTGTTTTTT
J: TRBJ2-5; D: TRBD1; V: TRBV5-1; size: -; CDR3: CASSLGTGAQETQYF; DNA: TGCGCCAGCAGTTTGGGGACAGGGGCGCAAGAGACCCAGTACTTC
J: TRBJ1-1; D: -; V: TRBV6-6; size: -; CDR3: CASSSGGGKVTEAFF; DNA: TGTGCCAGCAGTTCTGGGGGGGGGAAGGTCACTGAAGCTTTCTTT
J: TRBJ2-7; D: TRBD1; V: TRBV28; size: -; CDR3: CASRGTGGPYEQYF; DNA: TGTGCCAGCAGAGGGACAGGGGGCCCCTACGAGCAGTACTTC
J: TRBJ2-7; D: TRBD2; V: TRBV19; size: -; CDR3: CASSPGTTTTEQYF; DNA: TGTGCCAGTAGCCCCGGGACTACCACGACCGAGCAGTACTTC
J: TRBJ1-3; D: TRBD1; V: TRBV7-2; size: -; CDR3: CASSLSGGQGTIYF; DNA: TGTGCCAGCAGCTTATCAGGGGGCCAGGGCACCATATATTTT
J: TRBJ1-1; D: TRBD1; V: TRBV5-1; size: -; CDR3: CASSFGTGGNTEAFF; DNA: TGCGCCAGCAGCTTCGGGACAGGGGGGAACACTGAAGCTTTCTTT
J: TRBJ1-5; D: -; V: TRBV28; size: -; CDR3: CASRSPNQPQHF; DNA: TGTGCCAGCAGATCCCCGAATCAGCCCCAGCATTTT
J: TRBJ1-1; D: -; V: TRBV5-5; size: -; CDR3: CASSLAGGEAFF; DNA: TGTGCCAGCAGCTTGGCTGGCGGTGAAGCTTTCTTT
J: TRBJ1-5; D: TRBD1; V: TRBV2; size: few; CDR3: CASRGQGAQPQHF; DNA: TGTGCCAGCAGAGGACAGGGGGCTCAGCCCCAGCATTTT
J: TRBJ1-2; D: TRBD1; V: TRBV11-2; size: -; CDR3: CASSPGQGAYGYTF; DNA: TGTGCCAGCAGCCCGGGACAGGGGGCCTATGGCTACACCTTC
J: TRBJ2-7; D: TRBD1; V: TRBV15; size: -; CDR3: CATSRDRDRGEIEQYF; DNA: TGTGCCACCAGCAGAGATCGGGACAGGGGGGAAATCGAGCAGTACTTC
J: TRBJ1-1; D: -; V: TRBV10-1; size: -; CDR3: CASSESTGRAFF; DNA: TGCGCCAGCAGTGAGTCGACAGGAAGGGCTTTCTTT